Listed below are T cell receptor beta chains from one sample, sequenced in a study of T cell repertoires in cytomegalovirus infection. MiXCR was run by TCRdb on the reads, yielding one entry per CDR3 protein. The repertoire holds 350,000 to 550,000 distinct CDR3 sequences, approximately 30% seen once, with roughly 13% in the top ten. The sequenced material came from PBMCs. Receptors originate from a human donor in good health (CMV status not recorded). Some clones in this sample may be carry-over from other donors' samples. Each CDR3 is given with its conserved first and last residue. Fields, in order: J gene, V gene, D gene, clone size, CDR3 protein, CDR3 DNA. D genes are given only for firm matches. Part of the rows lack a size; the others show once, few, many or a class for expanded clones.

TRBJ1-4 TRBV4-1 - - CASSPGSANEKLFF TGCGCCAGCAGCCCTGGTTCGGCTAATGAAAAACTGTTTTTT
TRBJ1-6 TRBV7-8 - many CASSPLDTNSPLHF TGTGCCAGCAGCCCACTGGATACCAATTCACCCCTCCACTTT
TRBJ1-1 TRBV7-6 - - CASSLWEDNTEAFF TGTGCCAGCAGCTTATGGGAGGATAACACGGAAGCTTTCTTT
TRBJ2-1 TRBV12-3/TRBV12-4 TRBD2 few CASSRAGAGGWNEQFF TGTGCCAGCAGCCGCGCTGGGGCGGGGGGCTGGAATGAGCAGTTCTTC
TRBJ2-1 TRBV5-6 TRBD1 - CASSLWVGQGKVNEQFF TGTGCCAGCAGCTTGTGGGTTGGACAGGGTAAGGTCAATGAGCAGTTCTTC
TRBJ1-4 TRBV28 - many CASNPGGASNEKLFF TGTGCCAGCAACCCGGGGGGGGCGTCTAATGAAAAACTGTTTTTT
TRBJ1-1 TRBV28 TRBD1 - CACSRDRGGSEAFF TGTGCCTGCAGTCGGGACAGGGGAGGGTCTGAAGCTTTCTTT
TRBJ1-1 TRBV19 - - CASIMGHRRPTEAFF TGTGCCAGTATTATGGGCCACAGACGCCCCACTGAAGCTTTCTTT
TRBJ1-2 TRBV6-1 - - CASSEGSTANYGYTF TGTGCCAGCAGTGAAGGGTCGACAGCTAACTATGGCTACACCTTC
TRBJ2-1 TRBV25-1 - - CASSERDKVRNYQFF TGTGCCAGCAGTGAACGTGACAAGGTTCGCAATTATCAGTTCTTC
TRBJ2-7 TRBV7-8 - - CASSSPGHGYEQYF TGTGCCAGCAGCTCACCGGGGCATGGCTACGAGCAGTACTTC
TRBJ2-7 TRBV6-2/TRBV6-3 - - CASRKDGIYEQYF TGTGCCAGCAGAAAGGACGGAATCTACGAGCAGTACTTC
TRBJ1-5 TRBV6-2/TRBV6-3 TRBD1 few CASSAGGSEQPQHF TGTGCCAGCAGCGCAGGGGGCTCGGAACAGCCCCAGCATTTT
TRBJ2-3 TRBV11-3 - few CASSSYGTNTDTQYF TGTGCCAGCAGCTCGTACGGGACAAACACAGATACGCAGTATTTT
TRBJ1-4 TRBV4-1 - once CASSHLTGLIGTNEKLFF TGCGCCAGCAGCCACCTGACTGGGTTAATAGGAACTAATGAAAAACTGTTTTTT
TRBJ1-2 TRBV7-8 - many CASSSNFRTDLNYGYTF TGTGCCAGCAGCTCTAATTTTAGGACAGACCTAAACTATGGCTACACCTTC
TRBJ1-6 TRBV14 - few CASSQETANSPLHF TGTGCCAGCAGCCAAGAGACAGCTAATTCACCCCTCCACTTT
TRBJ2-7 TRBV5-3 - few CASTLKGGEREQYF TGTGCCAGCACCTTAAAGGGGGGCGAAAGGGAGCAGTACTTC
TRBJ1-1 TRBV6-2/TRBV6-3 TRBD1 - CASSYRDRPRMNTEAFF TGTGCCAGCAGTTACAGGGACAGACCACGAATGAACACTGAAGCTTTCTTT
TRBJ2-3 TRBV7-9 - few CASSLGGDRSTDTQYF TGTGCCAGCAGCTTAGGGGGGGATCGGAGCACAGATACGCAGTATTTT
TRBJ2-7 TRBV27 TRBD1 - CASSWDRNSYEQYF TGTGCCAGCAGTTGGGACAGAAACTCCTACGAGCAGTACTTC
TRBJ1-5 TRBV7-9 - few CASSRQGQTNQPQHF TGTGCCAGCAGCCGCCAGGGACAAACCAATCAGCCCCAGCATTTT
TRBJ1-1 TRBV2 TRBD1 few CASRLPGQTEAFF TGTGCCAGCAGACTTCCGGGACAGACTGAAGCTTTCTTT
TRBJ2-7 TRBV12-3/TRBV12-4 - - CASSFTGPGLYEQYF TGTGCCAGCAGCTTTACAGGGCCAGGACTCTACGAGCAGTACTTC
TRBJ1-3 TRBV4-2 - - CASSQEKAGHSGNTIYF TGTGCCAGCAGCCAAGAGAAAGCAGGGCATAGCGGAAACACCATATATTTT
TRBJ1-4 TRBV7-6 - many CASSPRIISTNEKLFF TGTGCCAGCAGCCCGAGGATCATCTCAACTAATGAAAAACTGTTTTTT
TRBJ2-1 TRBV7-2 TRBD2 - CASRDTSGGVPLNEQFF TGTGCCAGCAGGGATACTAGCGGGGGGGTCCCCCTCAATGAGCAGTTCTTC
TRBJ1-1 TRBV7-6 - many CASSYSPGMNTEAFF TGTGCCAGCAGCTATAGTCCAGGAATGAACACTGAAGCTTTCTTT
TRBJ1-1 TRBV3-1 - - CASSQLGTEAFF TGTGCCAGCAGCCAATTGGGCACTGAAGCTTTCTTT
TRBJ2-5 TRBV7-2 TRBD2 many CASSLAPQLAGGPRQETQYF TGTGCCAGCAGCTTAGCCCCCCAACTAGCGGGGGGGCCAAGGCAAGAGACCCAGTACTTC
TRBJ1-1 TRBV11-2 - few CASSLEWDLHTEAFF TGTGCCAGCAGCTTAGAGTGGGATCTGCACACTGAAGCTTTCTTT
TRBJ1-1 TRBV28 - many CASRGQTPMNTEAFF TGTGCCAGCAGAGGTCAGACACCGATGAACACTGAAGCTTTCTTT
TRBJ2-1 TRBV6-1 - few CASSDQGLPYNEQFF TGTGCCAGCAGTGATCAGGGGTTACCGTACAATGAGCAGTTCTTC
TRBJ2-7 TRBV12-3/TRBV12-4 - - CASSLNGAYEQYF TGTGCCAGCAGCCTAAACGGGGCCTACGAGCAGTACTTC
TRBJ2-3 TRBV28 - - CASRKGGGFPDTQYF TGTGCCAGCCGCAAAGGGGGGGGCTTTCCAGATACGCAGTATTTT
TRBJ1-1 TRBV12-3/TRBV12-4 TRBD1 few CASSFLTGPGTEAFF TGTGCCAGCAGTTTCCTGACAGGGCCGGGCACTGAAGCTTTCTTT
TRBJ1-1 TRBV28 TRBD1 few CASNRPTGEGGTEAFF TGTGCCAGCAATCGACCTACAGGGGAGGGGGGCACTGAAGCTTTCTTT